This TCR beta chain originates from a study of CD8+ T cells in alopecia areata. Study details: Treatment of the treated patients consisted of oral tofacitinib, 5 to 10 mg twice daily. General study results and limits: More clonal than normal scalp was lesional scalp, particularly alopecia totalis/universalis.

cDNA prepared by RNA extraction and subsequent reverse transcription served as the template for sequencing. The method was immunoSEQ multiplex PCR; TCRdb's version includes in-frame clones alone and lacks a portion of them. The table shows over 110,000 clones, with roughly 46% occurring only once. This clone was detected only a few times. Its antigen is still unknown. Collected material from alopecia areata patients comprised lesional scalp punch biopsies and peripheral blood. PBMCs yielded sorted CD4+ and CD8+ T cells. Germline V gene sequence: CDR1 GTSNPN, CDR2 SVGIG (reference sequence). V lost 2 bases to trimming and J lost 5 bases, with 12 bases between them. The length of the CDR3 is 13 residues.

Sequenced material: CD4+ T cells sorted from blood, taken at week 0. The source is a human donor with alopecia areata. The chain recombines TRBV30 with TRBJ1-2, with D possibly being TRBD1 (5 bases). DNA for the CDR3: TGTGCCTGGAGTTTCGGGGCTCGGTATGGCTACACCTTC. Translating it yields CAWSFGARYGYTF. The whole variable domain, filled in from reference TRBV30 and TRBJ1-2, reads SQTIHQWPATLVQPVGSPLSLECTVEGTSNPNLYWYRQAAGRGLQLLFYSVGIGQISSEVPQNLSASRPQDRQFILSSKKLLLSDSGFYLCAWSFGARYGYTFGSGTRLTVV.